These 27 T cell receptor beta chains came from one sample sequenced in a study of blood T cell repertoires in COVID-19. Sequenced by immunoSEQ multiplex PCR; TCRdb stores in-frame clones only, minus some. In the table there are 150,000 or so clones, approximately 86% of which are singletons. Source material: peripheral blood. The receptors were sampled from a woman aged 35 to 49 with COVID-19, enrolled during active disease.

The CDR3 DNA reads as TGTGCCACCAGTGGTCAACACACAGATACGCAGTATTTT. It specifies CATSGQHTDTQYF. The rearrangement uses TRBV24-1 and TRBJ2-3; D gene unclear. V shed 5 bases and J shed 2 bases, with 7 bases lying between them. Germline lookup yields CDR1 KGHDR and CDR2 SFDVKD. This CDR3 is 13 amino acids long.

CDR3: CASSGGTGGFQETQYF. The CDR3 DNA reads TGTGCCAGCAGCGGGGGGACAGGGGGTTTCCAAGAGACCCAGTACTTC. The chain combines TRBV9 with TRBJ2-5, with 11 bases lining up with TRBD1. Germline CDR1 reads SGDLS; CDR2 reads YYNGEE. Trimming at V came to 3 bases and at J to 1 base, leaving 5 bases not matched to a gene. This CDR3 contains 16 residues.

The chain joins TRBV3-1 (or the pseudogene TRBV3-2) to TRBJ1-5; D not resolved. V was clipped by 1 base and J by 5 bases, with 6 bases between them. Germline V lookup: CDR1 LGHDT, CDR2 YNNKEL (reference sequence). This CDR3 has 13 amino acids. Written as DNA, the CDR3 is TGTGCCAGCAGCCAAGGTCATTATCAGCCCCAGCATTTT. Protein sequence: CASSQGHYQPQHF.

V gene TRBV6-5 combines with J gene TRBJ2-1, with 11 bases lining up with TRBD2. The CDR3 is 15 residues long. Germline CDR1 and CDR2: MNHEY and SVGAGI. The junction had 6 bases not matched to a gene; V was cut back by 2 bases and J by 9 bases. The CDR3 spells CASSYLTSGGREQFF. The DNA for the CDR3 is TGTGCCAGCAGTTACCTTACTAGCGGGGGTCGTGAGCAGTTCTTC.

V usage is TRBV3-1 (or the pseudogene TRBV3-2) and J usage is TRBJ2-7, with D perhaps TRBD2 (5 bases). The germline V gene encodes CDR1 LGHDT and CDR2 YNNKEL (reference sequence). V gave up 3 bases and J gave up 6 bases, with 12 bases separating them. The CDR3 runs to 13 residues. For the CDR3, the DNA is TGTGCCAGCAGCCAGGGCACTAGTACCGAGCAGTACGTC. Residues: CASSQGTSTEQYV.

This sequence joins TRBV11-2 and TRBJ1-2, with TRBD1 matching 11 bases. The CDR3 is 15 residues long. Germline V gene sequence: CDR1 SGHAT, CDR2 FQNNGV. V shed 5 bases, J shed 7 bases, and the junction held 9 bases outside the gene matches. The CDR3 sequence is CASSIRTGGVGGYTF. In DNA form, the CDR3 reads TGTGCCAGCAGCATCCGGACAGGGGGCGTGGGTGGCTACACCTTC.

The gene calls are TRBV7-9 and TRBJ2-5; D is uncertain. There are 12 residues in the CDR3. V was trimmed by 1 base and J by 8 bases, leaving 8 bases between them. Germline-derived CDR1 and CDR2 are SEHNR and FQNEAQ (reference sequence). CDR3 sequence: CASSLEAPTQYF. In DNA form, the CDR3 reads TGTGCCAGCAGCTTAGAAGCCCCCACCCAGTACTTC.

The genes are TRBV10-2 and TRBJ2-5, with D maybe TRBD1 (6 bases). This CDR3 is 15 amino acids long. Germline CDR1 reads WSHSY; CDR2 reads SAAADI. The V and J ends lost 5 bases and 2 bases respectively, with 15 bases between them. CDR3 nucleotides: TGCGCCAGCAGTCCACAGGGAATCCGACAAGAGACCCAGTACTTC. It yields the protein CASSPQGIRQETQYF.

The table lists this clone with a count of one. The J gene is TRBJ1-2, the V gene TRBV4-1, with 8 bases lining up with TRBD1. The CDR3 covers 15 residues. The J segment lost 2 bases and the V segment lost 2 bases, leaving 4 bases of the junction unmatched. Germline-derived CDR1 and CDR2 are MGHRA and YSYEKL. CDR3 region: CASSQKTGVNYGYTF. CDR3 DNA: TGCGCCAGCAGCCAAAAGACAGGGGTAAACTATGGCTACACCTTC.

This rearrangement joins TRBV7-2 to TRBJ1-2, with D perhaps matching TRBD1 (5 bases). Looked up from germline, CDR1 is SGHTA and CDR2 is FQGNSA. This CDR3 has 14 residues. With 1 base removed from V and 2 bases from J, the gap between germline ends came to 8 bases. The CDR3: CASSLDRGNYGYTF. The CDR3 region has the DNA TGTGCCAGCAGCTTAGATCGGGGGAACTATGGCTACACCTTC.

The chain combines TRBV6-6 with TRBJ1-6, with unresolved D. Trimming removed 7 bases at V and 5 bases at J, with 12 bases between. The germline V gene has CDR1 MNHNY and CDR2 SVGAGI (reference sequence). This CDR3 comprises 14 residues. This chain's CDR3 is CASTAAAHNSPLHF. CDR3 DNA: TGTGCCAGCACAGCTGCGGCCCATAATTCACCCCTCCACTTT.

Worth noting for this clone: The junction departs from the called germline gene at one end, perhaps through a read error. The rearrangement uses TRBV16 and TRBJ1-2, with D possibly being TRBD1 (6 bases). The CDR3 extends over 12 amino acids. Per germline, CDR1 KGHSY and CDR2 FQNENV. CDR3 loop: CASSQWADRPLF. CDR3 DNA sequence: TGTGCCAGCAGCCAATGGGCAGACAGGCCACTATTC.

The CDR3 region has the DNA TGCGCCAGCAGCGTCGAGGGAGGGTCCTACAATGAGCAGTTCTTC. This encodes CASSVEGGSYNEQFF. The rearrangement uses TRBV5-1 and TRBJ2-1, with TRBD2 matching 7 bases. The CDR3 is made up of 15 amino acids. The germline V gene has CDR1 SGHRS and CDR2 YFSETQ. The V and J ends lost 4 bases and 1 base, in that order; junction bases with no gene match: 5. Full variable domain (outside the CDR3, taken from reference TRBV5-1 and TRBJ2-1): KAGVTQTPRYLIKTRGQQVTLSCSPISGHRSVSWYQQTPGQGLQFLFEYFSETQRNKGNFPGRFSGRQFSNSRSEMNVSTLELGDSALYLCASSVEGGSYNEQFFGPGTRLTVL.

J is TRBJ2-7 and V is TRBV7-9; TRBD1 matches 7 bases. The CDR3 has 19 amino acids. With 4 bases clipped from V and 0 bases from J, the junction kept 18 bases outside the gene matches. Germline V gene lookup returns CDR1 SEHNR and CDR2 FQNEAQ (reference sequence). DNA of the CDR3: TGTGCCAGCAGCTCTAGGGCTTCGGGGACAGCAACGATCTCCTACGAGCAGTACTTC. It yields the protein CASSSRASGTATISYEQYF.

CDR3: CASNSYTGGSSNTGELFF. The CDR3 coding sequence is TGTGCCAGCAACTCATATACGGGCGGGAGTTCTAACACCGGGGAGCTGTTTTTT. The genes are TRBV3-1 (or the pseudogene TRBV3-2) and TRBJ2-2; the match to TRBD2 covers 7 bases. Germline loops: CDR1 LGHDT, CDR2 YNNKEL (reference sequence). Trimming removed 7 bases from V and 2 bases from J; junction bases left unmatched: 16. The CDR3 is 18 amino acids.

The chain combines TRBV28 with TRBJ1-2; D perhaps matches TRBD1 (5 bases). Looked up from germline, CDR1 is MDHEN and CDR2 is SYDVKM. Trimming removed 4 bases at V and 0 bases at J, with 12 bases between. This CDR3 contains 15 residues. The CDR3 loop is CASSSLGVTNYGYTF. CDR3 nucleotides: TGTGCCAGCAGTTCCCTAGGGGTTACTAACTATGGCTACACCTTC.

This chain uses TRBV7-9 with TRBJ2-7, with D possibly TRBD2 on 6 matching bases. CDR1 SEHNR and CDR2 FQNEAQ come from the germline V gene (reference sequence). CDR3 length equals 13 residues. The ends were cut back, 3 bases at V and 2 bases at J, with 8 bases in the middle. The CDR3 loop is CASSFGGTYEQYF. The DNA for the CDR3 is TGTGCCAGCAGCTTTGGCGGGACCTACGAGCAGTACTTC.

The rearrangement uses TRBV20-1 and TRBJ2-1; 10 bases align to TRBD2. V lost 3 bases and J lost 8; bases outside the gene matches: 4. Germline lookup yields CDR1 DFQATT and CDR2 SNEGSKA (reference sequence). This CDR3 is built from 13 residues. The CDR3 DNA reads as TGCAGTGCTAGTCCTAGCGGGGGCGATGAGCAGTTCTTC. As protein: CSASPSGGDEQFF.

This clone occurred a few times. The chain links TRBV6-5 to TRBJ2-7, with D possibly being TRBD2 (6 bases). Germline values: CDR1 MNHEY, CDR2 SVGAGI. V was clipped by 8 bases and J by 2 bases, with 10 bases between them. There are 12 residues in the CDR3. Here the CDR3 DNA reads TGTGCCAGCGGAACTAGCCCCTACGAGCAGTACTTC. It translates to CASGTSPYEQYF.

V usage is TRBV5-6 and J usage is TRBJ2-1; the match to TRBD2 covers 13 bases. CDR3 length equals 17 residues. CDR1 and CDR2 (germline): SGHDT, YYEEEE. With 4 bases clipped from V and 7 bases from J, the junction kept 11 bases outside the gene matches. For the CDR3, the DNA is TGTGCCAGCAGCATGACTAGCGGGGGGCCTAGTCCGAATGAGCAGTTCTTC. It codes for CASSMTSGGPSPNEQFF.

This chain joins TRBV7-6 and TRBJ1-1, with D possibly matching TRBD1 (6 bases). Germline V gene data show CDR1 as SGHVS and CDR2 as FNYEAQ. V dropped 1 base and J dropped 4 bases, with 10 bases sitting between them. The CDR3 extends over 14 amino acids. DNA for the CDR3: TGTGCCAGCAGCTTAGATCTCAGGGGCACTGAAGCTTTCTTT. It yields the protein CASSLDLRGTEAFF.

CDR3 in amino acids: CASSLVAGDGDEQFF. CDR3 nucleotide sequence: TGTGCCAGCAGCTTAGTAGCGGGAGATGGCGATGAGCAGTTCTTC. The J gene is TRBJ2-1, the V gene TRBV7-9; 9 nucleotides match TRBD2. Germline V gene data show CDR1 as SEHNR and CDR2 as FQNEAQ (reference sequence). The CDR3 is 15 amino acids. J was trimmed by 8 bases and V by 1 base; bases with no gene match: 6.

This chain uses TRBV27 with TRBJ2-5; 7 bases agree with TRBD1. Germline loops: CDR1 MNHEY, CDR2 SMNVEV (reference sequence). CDR3 length: 14 residues. With V trimmed by 3 bases and J by 1 base, 2 bases remained unmatched. This CDR3 is CASSLDRTQETQYF. Written as DNA, the CDR3 is TGTGCCAGCAGTTTGGACAGGACCCAAGAGACCCAGTACTTC.

The chain employs TRBV3-1 (or the pseudogene TRBV3-2) and TRBJ2-5; TRBD1 matches 7 bases. V gave up 3 bases and J gave up 4 bases; unmatched junction bases: 14. In germline, CDR1 is LGHDT, CDR2 YNNKEL (reference sequence). This CDR3 region has 17 residues. CDR3 coding DNA: TGTGCCAGCAGCCACCTACAGTCCAGGGGGAGAGGAGAGACCCAGTACTTC. Translated: CASSHLQSRGRGETQYF.

This clone was detected only a few times. The chain links TRBV7-6 to TRBJ1-6; 7 nucleotides agree with TRBD1. Trimming cost V 5 bases and J 9 bases; bases outside gene matches: 4. In germline, CDR1 is SGHVS, CDR2 FNYEAQ. The CDR3 totals 13 residues. The CDR3: CASSPRQGSPLHF. The CDR3 region has the DNA TGTGCCAGCAGCCCCCGACAGGGTTCACCCCTCCACTTT.

This clone was seen a single time. This chain connects TRBV11-2 to TRBJ2-5; 7 positions match TRBD2. This CDR3 has 15 amino acids. With V trimmed by 5 bases and J by 5 bases, 11 bases remained unmatched. Germline V gives CDR1 SGHAT, CDR2 FQNNGV. CDR3 sequence reads: CASSLGTLGGETQYF. DNA of the CDR3: TGTGCCAGCAGCCTTGGGACTCTCGGGGGGGAGACCCAGTACTTC.

The chain uses TRBV3-1 (or the pseudogene TRBV3-2) and TRBJ2-1; 11 nucleotides match TRBD2. Per germline, CDR1 LGHDT and CDR2 YNNKEL (reference sequence). V trimming: 0 bases; J trimming: 7 bases; junction bases outside the gene matches: 11. This CDR3 is 18 amino acids long. The CDR3 region has the DNA TGTGCCAGCAGCCAAGATTCCGGGACTAGCGGAAGAGGTAATGAGCAGTTCTTC. Translated, it gives CASSQDSGTSGRGNEQFF.